This T cell receptor (beta chain) came from a study of Graves' ophthalmopathy and Graves' hyperthyroidism. Study-level findings and limits: The 13-signature model separated ophthalmopathy from stable hyperthyroidism at almost 90% sensitivity and around 81% specificity. Blood repertoires reportedly contained most expanded thyroid clonotypes above 0.001 frequency.

For repertoire sequencing, the TCR beta CDR3 regions were amplified from RNA transcripts. An opening RT-PCR round employed HTBI primers and preceded a second-round multiplex PCR. TCRdb re-called the multiplex PCR reads through MiXCR, storing one row per CDR3 protein. The table lists around 470,000 distinct CDR3 sequences, approximately 14% of them singletons, with about 9.4% in the top ten. This CDR3 spans 15 amino acids. V lost 5 bases, J lost 8 bases, and 14 bases stayed unmatched. None of the included patients had other autoimmune diseases, uncontrolled infections, pregnancy or lactation, as these led to exclusion. This clonotype was detected ten times or more. The antigen remains undetermined.

This chain uses TRBV12-3 or TRBV12-4 with TRBJ1-2; 7 bases are shared with TRBD1. Sequencing was performed on blood. The clonotype originates from a woman aged 30 to 39 with Graves' ophthalmopathy. The CDR3 is CASSPRRQGPSGYTF. The CDR3 DNA is TGTGCCAGCAGTCCCCGCCGACAGGGCCCCTCGGGCTACACCTTC.